This T cell receptor (beta chain) was sequenced during a study of blood T cell repertoires in COVID-19. Looking at the study overall: Collection of acute and convalescent COVID-19 samples took place in the United States, Italy and Spain. T cells, B-cell-depleted T cells, or PBMCs supplied cDNA or gDNA.

Some clones are missing from TCRdb's copy, which holds only in-frame ones; the method was immunoSEQ multiplex PCR. The repertoire holds 330,000 or so clones, with about 87% as singletons. This clone was seen more than once but under ten times. Germline V CDR1 and CDR2: MNHEY, SVGAGI. V was clipped by 7 bases and J by 6 bases, with 18 bases between them. The CDR3 runs to 15 residues. The clonotype comes from a man in his forties in a cohort exposed to, infected with or recovered from COVID-19 (not recorded which). V gene TRBV6-5 combines with J gene TRBJ2-2, with a weak D call TRBD1 (6 bases). The sequenced material came from PBMCs or T cells enriched from blood (not recorded which). CDR3 in DNA: TGTGCCAGCACCCGGGCAGGGGCGAAAGCCGGGGAGCTGTTTTTT. Translated: CASTRAGAKAGELFF.